This T cell receptor (beta chain) stems from a study of T cell responses to AZD1222 COVID-19 vaccine. Study-level points and caveats: Every sample of the repertoires postdated the peak T cell response. After two AZD1222 doses, spike-specific TCR breadth and depth rose versus day 0.

Data came from immunoSEQ multiplex PCR; TCRdb stores just in-frame clones and leaves some out. Of about 54,000 clones listed, roughly 90% are singletons. Concerning this clone itself: The antigen is unknown.

Germline V gene data show CDR1 as SGHKS and CDR2 as YYEKEE (reference sequence). Trimming cost V 1 base and J 3 bases, with 17 bases left between them. CDR3 length: 18 residues. The V gene is TRBV5-5, the J gene TRBJ1-6, with D perhaps TRBD1 (6 bases). The sample was peripheral blood, taken 28 days after the second AZD1222 dose. The receptor was derived from an adult who received the AZD1222 COVID-19 vaccine. CDR3 sequence: CASSLLALSTGYNSPLHF. The CDR3, as DNA: TGTGCCAGCAGCTTGCTCGCTCTGTCGACAGGCTATAATTCACCCCTCCACTTT.